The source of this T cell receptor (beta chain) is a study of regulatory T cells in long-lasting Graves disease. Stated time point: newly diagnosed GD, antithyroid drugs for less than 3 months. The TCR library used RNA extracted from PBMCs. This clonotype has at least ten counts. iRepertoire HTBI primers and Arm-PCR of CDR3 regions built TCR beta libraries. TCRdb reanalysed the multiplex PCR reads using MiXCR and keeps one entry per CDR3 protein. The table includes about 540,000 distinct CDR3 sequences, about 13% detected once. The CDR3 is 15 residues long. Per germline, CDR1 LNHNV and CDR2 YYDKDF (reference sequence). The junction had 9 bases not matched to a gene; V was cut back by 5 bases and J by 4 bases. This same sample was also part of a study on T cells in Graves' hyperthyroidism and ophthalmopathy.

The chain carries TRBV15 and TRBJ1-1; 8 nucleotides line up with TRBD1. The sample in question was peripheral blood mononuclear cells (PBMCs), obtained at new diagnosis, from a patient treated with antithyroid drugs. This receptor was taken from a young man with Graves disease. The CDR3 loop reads CATSGFQGAGTEAFF. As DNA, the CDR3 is TGTGCCACCAGCGGCTTCCAGGGGGCAGGCACTGAAGCTTTCTTT. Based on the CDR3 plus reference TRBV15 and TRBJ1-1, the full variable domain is DAMVIQNPRYQVTQFGKPVTLSCSQTLNHNVMYWYQQKSSQAPKLLFHYYDKDFNNEADTPDNFQSRRPNTSFCFLDIRSPGLGDTAMYLCATSGFQGAGTEAFFGQGTRLTVV.